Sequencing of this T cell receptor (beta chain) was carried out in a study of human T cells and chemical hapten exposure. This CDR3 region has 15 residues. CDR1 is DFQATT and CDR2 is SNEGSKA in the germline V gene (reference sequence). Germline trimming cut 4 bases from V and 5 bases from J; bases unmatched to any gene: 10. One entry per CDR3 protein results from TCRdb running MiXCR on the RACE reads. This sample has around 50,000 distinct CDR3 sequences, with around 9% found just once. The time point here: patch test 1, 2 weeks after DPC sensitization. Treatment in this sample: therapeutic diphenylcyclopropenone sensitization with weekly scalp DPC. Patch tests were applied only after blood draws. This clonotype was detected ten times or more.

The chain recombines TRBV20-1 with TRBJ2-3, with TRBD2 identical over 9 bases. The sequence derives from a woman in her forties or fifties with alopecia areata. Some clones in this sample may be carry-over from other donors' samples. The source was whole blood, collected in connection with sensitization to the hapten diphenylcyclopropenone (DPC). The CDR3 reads CSATGALAGVDTQYF. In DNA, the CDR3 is TGCAGTGCTACCGGGGCATTAGCGGGAGTAGATACGCAGTATTTT.